Sequencing of this TCR beta chain was carried out in a study of blood T cell repertoires in COVID-19. Study-level information: The United States, Italy and Spain supplied acute and convalescent COVID-19 samples.

CDR1 and CDR2 (germline): MDHEN, SYDVKM. CDR3 length equals 13 residues. V was clipped by 5 bases and J by 2 bases; unmatched bases: 3. As processed by the authors: Estimation of nucleated cell counts relied on the amplification of reference gene primers. Sequencing used immunoSEQ multiplex PCR; TCRdb keeps in-frame clones, though not all of them. V, J and clone size are those of that table, while D and trimming were read from the DNA. The sample has around 40,000 clones; roughly 89% are singletons. The TCR comes from a man in his forties or fifties with active COVID-19. This chain connects TRBV28 to TRBJ2-7; 7 nucleotides line up with TRBD1. Sequenced sample: peripheral blood. The CDR3 bases are TGTGCCAGCAGTCGAGGGGGCCCCTACGAGCAGTACTTC. Translating it yields CASSRGGPYEQYF.